This TCR beta chain came from a study of cytomegalovirus exposure and HLA in healthy donors. Study-wide points: Later work showed greater clonal expansion in HLA-associated TCR beta chains than in equally common others.

V was clipped by 2 bases and J by 4 bases, with 14 bases between them. Germline values: CDR1 SGHTA, CDR2 FQGNSA. The CDR3 runs to 16 residues. This clone has a single count. The antigen remains undetermined. Both 60 Vbeta primers and 13 Jbeta primers went into the PCR. Sequencing used immunoSEQ multiplex PCR; TCRdb keeps in-frame clones, though not all of them. This sample yields fewer than 150,000 clones, of which 74% are seen a single time; under 14% belongs to the top ten. The TCR originated in a woman between 50 and 59 years old in good health and CMV-seropositive. This chain uses TRBV7-2 with TRBJ2-2, with a possible D match to TRBD1 (5 bases). The sequenced material came from PBMCs. The CDR3 bases are TGTGCCAGCAGCTTACTGGGCAGGGTGAGCACCGGGGAGCTGTTTTTT. Translated, it gives CASSLLGRVSTGELFF.